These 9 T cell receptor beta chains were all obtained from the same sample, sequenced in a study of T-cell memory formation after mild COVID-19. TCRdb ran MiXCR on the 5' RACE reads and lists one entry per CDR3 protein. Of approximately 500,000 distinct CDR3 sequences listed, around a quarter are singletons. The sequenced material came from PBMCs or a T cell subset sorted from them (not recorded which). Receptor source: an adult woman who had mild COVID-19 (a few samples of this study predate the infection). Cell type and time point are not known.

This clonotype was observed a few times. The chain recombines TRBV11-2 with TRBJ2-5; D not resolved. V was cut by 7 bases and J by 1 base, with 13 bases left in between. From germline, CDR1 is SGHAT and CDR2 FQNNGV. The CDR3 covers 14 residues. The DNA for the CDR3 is TGTGCCAGCACCGGCAGCGCGGCCCAAGAGACCCAGTACTTC. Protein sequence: CASTGSAAQETQYF.

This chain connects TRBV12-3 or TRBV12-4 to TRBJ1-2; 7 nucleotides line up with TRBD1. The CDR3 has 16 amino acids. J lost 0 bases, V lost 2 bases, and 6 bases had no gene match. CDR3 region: CASSLFRGNPNYGYTF. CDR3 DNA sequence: TGTGCCAGCAGTTTATTCAGGGGGAATCCTAACTATGGCTACACCTTC.

The CDR3 spells CASSPRDRRYGYTF. Written as DNA, the CDR3 is TGTGCCAGCAGCCCTCGGGACCGCCGGTATGGCTACACCTTC. This chain uses TRBV14 with TRBJ1-2; D is possibly TRBD1 (5 bases). V was clipped by 4 bases and J by 5 bases, with 14 bases between them. CDR1 and CDR2 (germline): SGHDN, FVKESK. This CDR3 has 14 amino acids.

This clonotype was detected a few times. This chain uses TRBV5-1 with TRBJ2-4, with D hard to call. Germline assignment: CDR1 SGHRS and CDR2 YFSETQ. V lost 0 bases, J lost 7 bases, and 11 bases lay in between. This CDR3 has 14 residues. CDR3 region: CASSLGQPVNIQYF. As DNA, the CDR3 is TGCGCCAGCAGCTTGGGCCAGCCGGTGAACATTCAGTACTTC.

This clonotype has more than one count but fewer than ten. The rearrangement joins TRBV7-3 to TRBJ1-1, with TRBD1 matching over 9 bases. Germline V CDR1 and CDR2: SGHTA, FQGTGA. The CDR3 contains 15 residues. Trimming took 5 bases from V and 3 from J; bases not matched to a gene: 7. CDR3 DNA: TGTGCCAGCAGCCCCACAGGGGGCCTGCACACTGAAGCTTTCTTT. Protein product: CASSPTGGLHTEAFF. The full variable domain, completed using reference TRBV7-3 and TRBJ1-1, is GAGVSQTPSNKVTEKGKYVELRCDPISGHTALYWYRQSLGQGPEFLIYFQGTGAADDSGLPNDRFFAVRPEGSVSTLKIQRTERGDSAVYLCASSPTGGLHTEAFFGQGTRLTVV.

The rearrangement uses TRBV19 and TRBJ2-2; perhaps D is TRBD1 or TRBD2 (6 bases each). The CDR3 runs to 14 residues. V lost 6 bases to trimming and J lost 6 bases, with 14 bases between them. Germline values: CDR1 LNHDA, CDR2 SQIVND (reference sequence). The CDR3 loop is CASRSQGGAGELFF. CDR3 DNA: TGTGCCAGTAGGTCACAGGGAGGAGCCGGGGAGCTGTTTTTT.

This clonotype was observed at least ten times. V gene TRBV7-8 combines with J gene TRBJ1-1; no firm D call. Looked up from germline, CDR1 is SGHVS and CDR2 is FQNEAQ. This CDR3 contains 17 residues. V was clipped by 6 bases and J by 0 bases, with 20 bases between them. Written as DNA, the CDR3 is TGTGCCAGCAGTTCCATTAAGCTCGGACGGATGAACACTGAAGCTTTCTTT. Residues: CASSSIKLGRMNTEAFF.

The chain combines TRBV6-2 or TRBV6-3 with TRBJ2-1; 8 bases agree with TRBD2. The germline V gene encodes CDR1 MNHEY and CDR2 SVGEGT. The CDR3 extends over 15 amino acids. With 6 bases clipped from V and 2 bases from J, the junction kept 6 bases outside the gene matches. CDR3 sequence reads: CASRSSGGPYNEQFF. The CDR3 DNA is TGTGCCAGCAGGTCAAGCGGGGGACCCTACAATGAGCAGTTCTTC.

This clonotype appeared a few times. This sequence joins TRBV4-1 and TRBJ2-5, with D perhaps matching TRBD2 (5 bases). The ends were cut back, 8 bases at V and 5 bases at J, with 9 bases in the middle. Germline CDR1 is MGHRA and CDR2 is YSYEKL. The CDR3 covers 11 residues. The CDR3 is CASATRETQYF. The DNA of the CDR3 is TGCGCCAGCGCCACTAGGGAGACCCAGTACTTC.